A selection of T cell receptor beta chains follows, all from one sample in a study of cytomegalovirus exposure and HLA in healthy donors. Repertoires were generated with immunoSEQ multiplex PCR, while TCRdb's copy carries only in-frame clones and drops some. The data show some 98,000 clones, with roughly three quarters seen just once and around 1.5% held by the top ten. Sequencing input: PBMCs. These receptors all come from a man aged 40-49 years in good health and CMV-seronegative. The CDR3 runs from the conserved cysteine through the conserved F or W. A D gene is named only where the DNA matches it firmly. Rows give clone size only sometimes, using once, few, many, or a class for an expanded clone.

CDR3aa: CASSFRDRGNYGYTF
len: 15
abundance: .
d_gene: TRBD1
v_gene: TRBV7-2

CDR3aa: CASSLPHTDTQYF
len: 13
abundance: .
d_gene: .
v_gene: TRBV27

CDR3aa: CASSTDGNSNQPQHF
len: 15
abundance: .
d_gene: .
v_gene: TRBV7-9

CDR3aa: CASSRGYADEKLFF
len: 14
abundance: .
d_gene: .
v_gene: TRBV19

CDR3aa: CASSPGGASNQPQHF
len: 15
abundance: .
d_gene: .
v_gene: TRBV18

CDR3aa: CASSRTKGIQPQHF
len: 14
abundance: .
d_gene: .
v_gene: TRBV2

CDR3aa: CASRRDRTEAFF
len: 12
abundance: .
d_gene: TRBD1
v_gene: TRBV5-1

CDR3aa: CSVEGDRYEQYF
len: 12
abundance: .
d_gene: TRBD1
v_gene: TRBV29-1

CDR3aa: CASSIGGQIQETQYF
len: 15
abundance: few
d_gene: .
v_gene: TRBV19

CDR3aa: CASSFNWGGNYGYTF
len: 15
abundance: .
d_gene: .
v_gene: TRBV28

CDR3aa: CASSPWAQGPLEEQYF
len: 16
abundance: .
d_gene: .
v_gene: TRBV7-9

CDR3aa: CASSVGQGGTGELFF
len: 15
abundance: .
d_gene: TRBD1
v_gene: TRBV5-1

CDR3aa: CASSWTGGLEPQHF
len: 14
abundance: .
d_gene: TRBD1
v_gene: TRBV5-1

CDR3aa: CASSQRTGQNTEAFF
len: 15
abundance: few
d_gene: TRBD1
v_gene: TRBV4-3

CDR3aa: CASRGDSSWGDQPQHF
len: 16
abundance: .
d_gene: .
v_gene: TRBV2

CDR3aa: CSSQGLSYGYTF
len: 12
abundance: once
d_gene: .
v_gene: TRBV29-1

CDR3aa: CASSSRGALGNEQFF
len: 15
abundance: .
d_gene: .
v_gene: TRBV9

CDR3aa: CASSPNRGYGYTF
len: 13
abundance: .
d_gene: TRBD1
v_gene: TRBV4-3

CDR3aa: CASSRSARDTLTDTQYF
len: 17
abundance: once
d_gene: .
v_gene: TRBV5-6